One sample yielded the 13 T cell receptor beta chains listed below, sequenced in a study of T cell changes during pregnancy in multiple sclerosis (dated by TCRdb to the late 2010s). The protocol used for the library was the immunoSEQ multiplex PCR assay. Entries here come from immuneACCESS through TCRdb and include only in-frame sequences with V and J called. Some clones fail to appear in such tables; in the studies checked, an unresolved V gene covers under half of the shortfall, and the cause of the remainder is unknown. The sample includes about 62,000 clones, with over 85% observed a single time. The ten largest clonotypes hold around 3% of the sample. The sample consisted of CD8+ T cells from peripheral blood mononuclear cells, taken in the second trimester of pregnancy. The origin of the receptors is a female donor with multiple sclerosis, enrolled in a pregnancy study.

The rearrangement links TRBV13 to TRBJ2-5; 10 bases are shared with TRBD1. The V gene's germline CDR1 is PRHDT and CDR2 FYEKMQ (reference sequence). J was trimmed by 2 bases and V by 3 bases; bases with no gene match: 9. The CDR3 spans 17 residues. The CDR3 protein is CASSLDGTGAQQETQYF. The CDR3 region has the DNA TGTGCCAGCAGCTTGGACGGGACAGGGGCCCAACAAGAGACCCAGTACTTC.

The rearrangement uses TRBV27 and TRBJ2-2; perhaps TRBD1 as D (6 bases). Trimming removed 6 bases from V and 7 bases from J, with 9 bases in between. The CDR3 totals 12 residues. Germline values: CDR1 MNHEY, CDR2 SMNVEV (reference sequence). In DNA, the CDR3 is TGTGCCAGCAGAACAGGGTACGGGGAGCTGTTTTTT. Its protein is CASRTGYGELFF.

The chain combines TRBV27 with TRBJ2-5; no definite D call. Germline V gives CDR1 MNHEY, CDR2 SMNVEV (reference sequence). Trimming pared 3 bases from V and 3 bases from J, leaving 11 bases between. The CDR3 runs 14 residues. CDR3 region: CASSFFGYEETQYF. CDR3 DNA sequence: TGTGCCAGCAGTTTTTTCGGTTACGAAGAGACCCAGTACTTC.

V and J are TRBV19 and TRBJ2-7, with 14 bases lining up with TRBD2. Germline V gene sequence: CDR1 LNHDA, CDR2 SQIVND (reference sequence). This CDR3 spans 14 amino acids. J gave up 7 bases and V 5 bases, and 4 bases lay outside the gene matches. This CDR3 is CASSGTSGSREQYF. Written as DNA, the CDR3 is TGTGCCAGTAGTGGGACTAGCGGGAGCCGGGAGCAGTACTTC.

The chain links TRBV5-1 to TRBJ2-5; 7 positions agree with TRBD1. The CDR3 consists of 14 residues. Germline values: CDR1 SGHRS, CDR2 YFSETQ. The ends lost 3 bases at V and 6 bases at J; junction bases unmatched: 8. This CDR3 is CASSSTGMEQTQYF. The CDR3 DNA is TGCGCCAGCAGCTCGACAGGGATGGAACAGACCCAGTACTTC. Full variable domain (remainder filled in from reference TRBV5-1 and TRBJ2-5): KAGVTQTPRYLIKTRGQQVTLSCSPISGHRSVSWYQQTPGQGLQFLFEYFSETQRNKGNFPGRFSGRQFSNSRSEMNVSTLELGDSALYLCASSSTGMEQTQYFGPGTRLLVL.

The chain couples TRBV7-8 to TRBJ2-7; TRBD2 aligns across 10 bases. The CDR3 has 15 residues. With V trimmed by 5 bases and J by 0 bases, 4 bases remained unmatched. CDR1 and CDR2 from the germline V gene are SGHVS and FQNEAQ. CDR3 bases: TGTGCCAGCAGCCGAGCGGGAGGGAGCTCCTACGAGCAGTACTTC. This translates into CASSRAGGSSYEQYF.

A single count supports this clone. This sequence joins TRBV2 and TRBJ2-7, with 8 bases that match TRBD2. CDR3 length: 15 amino acids. Germline lookup yields CDR1 SNHLY and CDR2 FYNNEI. Trimming cost V 0 bases and J 6 bases; bases outside gene matches: 7. DNA of the CDR3: TGTGCCAGCAGTGAAGCGAGAGCGGGAGTCAGCGAGCAGTACTTC. The encoded protein is CASSEARAGVSEQYF.

The rearrangement joins TRBV9 to TRBJ2-7, with D unclear. V was pared by 0 bases and J by 3 bases, with 10 bases between. The CDR3 contains 14 residues. CDR1 SGDLS and CDR2 YYNGEE come from the germline V gene. CDR3 sequence reads: CASSVGHNDYEQYF. In DNA form, the CDR3 reads TGTGCCAGCAGCGTAGGTCACAACGACTACGAGCAGTACTTC.

V and J are TRBV23-1 and TRBJ1-1, with D perhaps matching TRBD1 (5 bases). TRBV23-1 is noted as an ORF with a role that remains uncertain. Trimming pared 4 bases from V and 4 bases from J, leaving 13 bases between. CDR3 length: 14 amino acids. The CDR3 bases are TGCGCCAGCAGTCGGAAGGGGTGGGCCACTGAAGCTTTCTTT. Translated: CASSRKGWATEAFF.

J is TRBJ2-5 and V is TRBV9; 14 bases line up with TRBD2. The CDR3 length is 15 residues. Germline loops: CDR1 SGDLS, CDR2 YYNGEE. The ends lost 3 bases at V and 5 bases at J; junction bases unmatched: 3. Here the CDR3 DNA reads TGTGCCAGCAGCGAGGGACTAGCGGGAGTTGAGACCCAGTACTTC. The encoded protein is CASSEGLAGVETQYF.

In DNA form, the CDR3 reads TGTGCCATCAGCGACACAGGGGTTGAAGCTTTCTTT. As protein: CAISDTGVEAFF. This sequence joins TRBV10-3 and TRBJ1-1, with 7 bases identical to TRBD1. Trimming removed 6 bases from V and 7 bases from J; junction bases left unmatched: 5. CDR3 length equals 12 residues. Per germline, CDR1 ENHRY and CDR2 SYGVKD.

The rearrangement joins TRBV5-5 to TRBJ2-1; D gene ambiguous. The length of the CDR3 is 15 residues. The germline V and J ends were trimmed by 0 bases and 0 bases, with 7 bases remaining between them. Per the germline V gene, CDR1 is SGHKS and CDR2 is YYEKEE (reference sequence). Here the CDR3 reads CASSLVADSYNEQFF. CDR3 coding DNA: TGTGCCAGCAGCTTGGTGGCGGACTCCTACAATGAGCAGTTCTTC.

The V and J genes are TRBV5-1 and TRBJ2-5; no clear D. Trimming took 3 bases from V and 0 from J, leaving 3 bases between them. Germline V gene sequence: CDR1 SGHRS, CDR2 YFSETQ. The CDR3 covers 12 residues. CDR3 nucleotide sequence: TGCGCCAGCAGCTCGTACCAAGAGACCCAGTACTTC. Translating it yields CASSSYQETQYF.